One sample yielded the 18 T cell receptor beta chains listed below, sequenced in a study of blood T cell repertoires in COVID-19. The assay was immunoSEQ multiplex PCR, and TCRdb's table has in-frame clones only and misses some. Among fewer than 50,000 clones listed, just under 70% were seen once. The specimen was peripheral blood. The receptor source for this set is an elderly man with acute or convalescent COVID-19.

V and J are TRBV27 and TRBJ2-3; 8 bases map to TRBD2. The CDR3 has 15 amino acids. Germline trimming cut 3 bases from V and 1 base from J; bases unmatched to any gene: 3. Germline V gene sequence: CDR1 MNHEY, CDR2 SMNVEV (reference sequence). The CDR3 loop reads CASSLERGRTDTQYF. The CDR3 DNA reads as TGTGCCAGCAGTTTGGAGCGGGGGCGCACAGATACGCAGTATTTT.

The gene calls are TRBV7-9 and TRBJ2-7; D is unclear. This CDR3 is built from 12 residues. With 5 bases removed from V and 5 bases from J, the gap between germline ends came to 10 bases. Germline V gene lookup returns CDR1 SEHNR and CDR2 FQNEAQ (reference sequence). The CDR3 here is CASSHRSDEQYF. The CDR3, as DNA: TGTGCCAGCAGCCATAGGAGCGACGAGCAGTACTTC. The whole variable domain, filled in from reference TRBV7-9 and TRBJ2-7, reads DTGVSQNPRHKITKRGQNVTFRCDPISEHNRLYWYRQTLGQGPEFLTYFQNEAQLEKSRLLSDRFSAERPKGSFSTLEIQRTEQGDSAMYLCASSHRSDEQYFGPGTRLTVT.

The V and J genes are TRBV3-1 (or the pseudogene TRBV3-2) and TRBJ1-2; 7 bases are a match to TRBD1. Germline V gene data show CDR1 as LGHDT and CDR2 as YNNKEL (reference sequence). V lost 4 bases, J lost 2 bases, and 7 bases stayed unmatched. The CDR3 is made up of 15 amino acids. CDR3 protein: CASSPVVGGNYGYTF. The DNA for the CDR3 is TGTGCCAGCAGCCCAGTGGTAGGGGGCAACTATGGCTACACCTTC.

The chain employs TRBV7-2 and TRBJ1-3; D gene unclear. The CDR3 sequence is 15 residues long. The germline gives CDR1 SGHTA, CDR2 FQGNSA. V was shortened by 2 bases and J by 4 bases, with 12 bases between the two germline ends. The CDR3 nucleotides read TGTGCCAGCAGCTTAACCCCAGTAACAGGAAACACCATATATTTT. Encoded protein: CASSLTPVTGNTIYF.

This chain connects TRBV5-1 to TRBJ1-1; D unresolved. Trimming shortened V by 0 bases and J by 0 bases, and 9 bases separated the two germline ends. This CDR3 is built from 15 residues. Germline V gene lookup returns CDR1 SGHRS and CDR2 YFSETQ. CDR3 in amino acids: CASSLAPGMNTEAFF. The CDR3 DNA sequence: TGCGCCAGCAGCTTGGCCCCGGGGATGAACACTGAAGCTTTCTTT.

The rearrangement links TRBV5-6 to TRBJ2-5, with D perhaps matching TRBD2 (6 bases). Germline V CDR1 and CDR2: SGHDT, YYEEEE. This CDR3 is 12 amino acids long. Trimming stripped 2 bases from V and 5 bases from J, with 7 bases between. The CDR3 here is CASSFAGETQYF. The CDR3 nucleotides are TGTGCCAGCAGCTTTGCGGGGGAGACCCAGTACTTC.

This clone showed up just once. The chain couples TRBV11-2 to TRBJ1-2, with TRBD1 identical over 9 bases. Germline V lookup: CDR1 SGHAT, CDR2 FQNNGV. The V gene end was trimmed by 6 bases and the J gene end by 8 bases; junction bases not matched to a gene: 10. This CDR3 spans 14 amino acids. The CDR3 reads CASSRDRAQGGYTF. CDR3 nucleotide sequence: TGTGCCAGCAGTCGGGACAGGGCGCAGGGCGGCTACACCTTC.

V gene TRBV7-8 combines with J gene TRBJ2-2, with a weak D call TRBD2 (6 bases). V was clipped by 0 bases and J by 7 bases, with 6 bases between them. The germline gives CDR1 SGHVS, CDR2 FQNEAQ. This CDR3 comprises 13 residues. CDR3 DNA: TGTGCCAGCAGCTTAGCGGGGGGCGGGGAGCTGTTTTTT. Its translation: CASSLAGGGELFF.

The chain links TRBV6-5 to TRBJ2-7; 11 nucleotides match TRBD2. The CDR3 contains 16 residues. J gave up 3 bases and V 0 bases, and 4 bases lay outside the gene matches. Germline V gene sequence: CDR1 MNHEY, CDR2 SVGAGI. CDR3: CASSYSTSGILYEQYF. The CDR3 nucleotides are TGTGCCAGCAGTTACTCGACTAGCGGGATTCTCTACGAGCAGTACTTC.

J is TRBJ1-4 and V is TRBV19; 10 bases are a match to TRBD1. V dropped 3 bases and J dropped 3; count of bases not matched to a gene: 1. This CDR3 is built from 15 residues. In germline, CDR1 is LNHDA, CDR2 SQIVND (reference sequence). CDR3 loop: CASSIGTGANEKLFF. As DNA, the CDR3 is TGTGCCAGTAGTATTGGGACAGGGGCTAATGAAAAACTGTTTTTT.

The V call is TRBV27, the J call TRBJ2-5; 12 bases are a match to TRBD1. The CDR3 sequence is 16 residues long. Trimming took 3 bases from V and 5 from J; bases not matched to a gene: 7. Germline CDR1 reads MNHEY; CDR2 reads SMNVEV (reference sequence). The CDR3 sequence is CASSFRDRGLVETQYF. CDR3 in DNA: TGTGCCAGCAGTTTCCGGGACAGGGGGCTGGTGGAGACCCAGTACTTC.

This chain's CDR3 is CASGLWGVGSTEAFF. The DNA for the CDR3 is TGTGCCAGCGGCCTTTGGGGGGTCGGGAGCACTGAAGCTTTCTTT. The rearrangement uses TRBV7-8 and TRBJ1-1; perhaps TRBD1 as D (5 bases). Germline CDR1 and CDR2: SGHVS and FQNEAQ. The CDR3 extends over 15 amino acids. V gave up 8 bases and J gave up 4 bases, with 20 bases separating them.

V gene TRBV7-2 combines with J gene TRBJ1-4; 8 bases match TRBD1. Losses at the gene ends were 0 bases for V and 9 bases for J; bases not matched to a gene: 3. Germline V CDR1 and CDR2: SGHTA, FQGNSA. The CDR3 is 14 residues long. The DNA of the CDR3 is TGTGCCAGCAGCTTAGCGGGACAGGATCAAAAACTGTTTTTT. This encodes CASSLAGQDQKLFF.

CDR3 amino acids: CASSHGQGGYGYTF. CDR3 coding DNA: TGTGCCAGCAGCCACGGACAGGGGGGCTATGGCTACACCTTC. V gene TRBV5-8 combines with J gene TRBJ1-2; 10 bases align to TRBD1. The CDR3 is 14 amino acids. V lost 4 bases to trimming and J lost 4 bases; unmatched junction nucleotides: 4. The germline V gene encodes CDR1 SGHTS and CDR2 YDEGEE.

V is TRBV5-5 and J is TRBJ1-4; D unresolved. The V gene's germline CDR1 is SGHKS and CDR2 YYEKEE (reference sequence). Deletions cut 0 bases from V and 4 bases from J, with 7 bases between. The CDR3 contains 14 residues. This chain's CDR3 is CASSLGANNEKLFF. CDR3 in DNA: TGTGCCAGCAGCTTGGGTGCGAATAATGAAAAACTGTTTTTT.

The sample holds a few counts of this clone. The CDR3, as DNA: TGTGCCAGCAGCGTTGACCAGGGAAGCACTGAAGCTTTCTTT. Residues: CASSVDQGSTEAFF. The rearrangement links TRBV9 to TRBJ1-1; possible D gene TRBD1, 5 bases. The CDR3 loop spans 14 amino acids. Germline V gene data show CDR1 as SGDLS and CDR2 as YYNGEE. V lost 2 bases to trimming and J lost 4 bases, with 12 bases between them.

The chain couples TRBV3-1 (or the pseudogene TRBV3-2) to TRBJ2-2; the match to TRBD1 covers 7 bases. CDR3 length equals 15 residues. V gave up 0 bases and J gave up 6 bases; unmatched junction bases: 4. Germline V gene sequence: CDR1 LGHDT, CDR2 YNNKEL (reference sequence). The CDR3 reads CASSQEGQGAGELFF. CDR3 DNA: TGTGCCAGCAGCCAAGAGGGGCAGGGGGCCGGGGAGCTGTTTTTT.

The chain is built from TRBV2 and TRBJ1-1, with no clear D. The CDR3 consists of 14 residues. CDR1 SNHLY and CDR2 FYNNEI come from the germline V gene. The V end lost 10 bases, the J end lost 0 bases, and 15 bases lay between the germline ends. The CDR3 sequence: CATMRALLNTEAFF. As DNA, the CDR3 is TGTGCCACCATGAGAGCCTTATTGAACACTGAAGCTTTCTTT.